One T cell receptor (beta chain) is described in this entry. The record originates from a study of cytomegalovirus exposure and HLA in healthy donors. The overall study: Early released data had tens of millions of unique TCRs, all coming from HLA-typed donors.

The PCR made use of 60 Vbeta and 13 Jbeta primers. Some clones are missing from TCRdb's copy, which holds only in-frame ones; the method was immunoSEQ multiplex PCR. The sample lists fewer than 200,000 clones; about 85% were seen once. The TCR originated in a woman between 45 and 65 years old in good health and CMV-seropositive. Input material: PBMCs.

CDR3 DNA: TGTGCCAGCAGCTTAGTTCACAGGGGTGGGGGTTCACCCCTCCACTTT. It translates to CASSLVHRGGGSPLHF. This chain links TRBV11-2 with TRBJ1-6; 7 nucleotides match TRBD1. V trimming: 1 base; J trimming: 9 bases; junction bases outside the gene matches: 9. There are 16 residues in the CDR3. Looked up from germline, CDR1 is SGHAT and CDR2 is FQNNGV.